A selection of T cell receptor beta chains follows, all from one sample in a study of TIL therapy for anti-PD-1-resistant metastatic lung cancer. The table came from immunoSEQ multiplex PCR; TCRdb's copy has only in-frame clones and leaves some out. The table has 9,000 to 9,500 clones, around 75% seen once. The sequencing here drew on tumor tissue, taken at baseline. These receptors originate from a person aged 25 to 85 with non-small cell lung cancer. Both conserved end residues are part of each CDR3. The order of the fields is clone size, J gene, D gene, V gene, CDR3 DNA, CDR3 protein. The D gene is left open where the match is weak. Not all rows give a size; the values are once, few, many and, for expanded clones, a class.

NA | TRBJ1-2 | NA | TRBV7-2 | TGTGCCAGCAGCTCGGGGCTCTATGGCTACACCTTC | CASSSGLYGYTF
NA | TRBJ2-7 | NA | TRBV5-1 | TGCGCCAGCAGCTTGCAAGGGGGGGGCTACGAGCAGTACTTC | CASSLQGGGYEQYF
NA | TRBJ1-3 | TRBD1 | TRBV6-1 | TGTGCCAGCAGTGAAATGCAGGGGGTGAACACCATATATTTT | CASSEMQGVNTIYF
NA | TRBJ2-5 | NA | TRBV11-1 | TGTGCCAGCAGCCAACAGGGAGAGACCCAGTACTTC | CASSQQGETQYF
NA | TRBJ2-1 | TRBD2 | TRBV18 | TGTGCCAGCTCACCACTAGCGGGAGGGGATGAGCAGTTCTTC | CASSPLAGGDEQFF
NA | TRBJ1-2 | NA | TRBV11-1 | TGTGCCAGCAGCTTAGGGGATAGATATGGCTACACCTTC | CASSLGDRYGYTF
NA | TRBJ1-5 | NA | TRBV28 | TGTGCCAGCAGTTATAGGCAGCCCCAGCATTTT | CASSYRQPQHF
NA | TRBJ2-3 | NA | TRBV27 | TGTGCCAGCAGGCCGGGACCGGGCACAGATACGCAGTATTTT | CASRPGPGTDTQYF
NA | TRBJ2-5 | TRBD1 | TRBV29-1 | TGCAGCGTCGTCGGGACAGGGGCTTGGGAGACCCAGTACTTC | CSVVGTGAWETQYF
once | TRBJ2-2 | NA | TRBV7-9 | TGTGCCAGCAGCTTAGCGCCCACCGGGGAGCTGTTTTTT | CASSLAPTGELFF
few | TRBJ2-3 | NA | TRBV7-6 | TGTGCCAGCAGCCAAAGACGCGGACTTTGGACTATAAGCACAGATACGCAGTATTTT | CASSQRRGLWTISTDTQYF
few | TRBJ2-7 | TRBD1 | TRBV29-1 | TGCAGCGTTGGTTCCCCGCCGGGACAGGGCCCCTACGAGCAGTACTTC | CSVGSPPGQGPYEQYF
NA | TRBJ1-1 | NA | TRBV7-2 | TGTGCCAGCAGCCTCGAGCCAGGGTACACTGAAGCTTTCTTT | CASSLEPGYTEAFF
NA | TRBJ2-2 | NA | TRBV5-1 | TGCGCCAGCAGCTTGGCCCCGGCGAACACCGGGGAGCTGTTTTTT | CASSLAPANTGELFF
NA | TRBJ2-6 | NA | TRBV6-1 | TGTGCCAGCAGTGAAGCGCAGGGCCGGTTAAGATCTGGGGCCAACGTCCTGACTTTC | CASSEAQGRLRSGANVLTF
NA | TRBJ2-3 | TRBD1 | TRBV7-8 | TGTGCCAGCAGGGCGCAGGGGGCTAGCACAGATACGCAGTATTTT | CASRAQGASTDTQYF
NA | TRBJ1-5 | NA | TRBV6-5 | TGTGCCAGCAGTTACTCGTCGCCCATTTATCAGCCCCAGCATTTT | CASSYSSPIYQPQHF
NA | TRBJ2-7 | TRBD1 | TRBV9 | TGTGCCAGCAGCGCGACAGGGGTTCAGAGCGAGCAGTACTTC | CASSATGVQSEQYF
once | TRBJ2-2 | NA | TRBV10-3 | TGTGCCATCAGTGAGTCGCTCGGGGAGCTGTTTTTT | CAISESLGELFF
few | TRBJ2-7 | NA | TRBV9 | TGTGCCAGCAGCGTAGACCCTGTGACTTACGAGCAGTACTTC | CASSVDPVTYEQYF